This is a list of T cell receptor beta chains from one sample in a study of T cells in Graves' hyperthyroidism and ophthalmopathy. TCRdb processed the multiplex PCR reads anew with MiXCR; each CDR3 protein has one entry. The sample has over 200,000 distinct CDR3 sequences, 14% to 15% seen once. The source material was blood. These receptor sequences come from a woman aged 40 to 50 with Graves' hyperthyroidism that later progressed to Graves' ophthalmopathy. Both conserved end residues are part of each CDR3. The D gene is left open where the match is weak. Clone size is stated in some rows and not others, as once, few, many or a class when expanded.

clone size	J gene	V gene	D gene	CDR3 DNA	CDR3 protein
many	TRBJ1-3	TRBV6-1	-	TGTGCCAGCAGTACCCGCGGGAGCTCTGGAAACACCATATATTTT	CASSTRGSSGNTIYF
few	TRBJ2-1	TRBV28	TRBD2	TGTGCCAGCAGTTTACAGTCTAGCGGGAGCTTGGGATTCTTC	CASSLQSSGSLGFF
many	TRBJ2-1	TRBV20-1	-	TGCAGTGCTAGAATTAGCGACCTAAGGTACAATGAGCAGTTCTTC	CSARISDLRYNEQFF
-	TRBJ1-4	TRBV4-1	TRBD1	TGCGCCAGCAGAAGTCCGGGGACAGGGTTCGGTCGGAATGAAAAACTGTTTTTT	CASRSPGTGFGRNEKLFF
-	TRBJ1-1	TRBV28	-	TGTGCCAGCAGTACTCGGAGGGGTTTGAACACTGAAGCTTTCTTT	CASSTRRGLNTEAFF
-	TRBJ2-2	TRBV6-9	TRBD1	TGTGCCAGCATTATTCGACAGGGGTCCGGGGAGCTGTTTTTT	CASIIRQGSGELFF
many	TRBJ2-7	TRBV12-3/TRBV12-4	-	TGTGCCAGCAGTTTGTTTGGCAGAGCCTACGAGCAGTACTTC	CASSLFGRAYEQYF
few	TRBJ1-5	TRBV28	-	TGTGCCAGCAGTTCCCCCCAGGGTCAGCCCCAGCATTTT	CASSSPQGQPQHF
many	TRBJ2-2	TRBV12-3/TRBV12-4	TRBD2	TGTGCCAGCCGGACCGGGACTACAAACACCGGGGAGCTGTTTTTT	CASRTGTTNTGELFF
many	TRBJ2-7	TRBV19	-	TGTGCCAGTAGTATGAGGGGCCGGGAGCAGTACTTC	CASSMRGREQYF
-	TRBJ1-3	TRBV6-5	-	TGTGCCAGCAGTTACTCGACGCCGGACACCGGGGGCCACACCATATATTTT	CASSYSTPDTGGHTIYF
many	TRBJ2-7	TRBV6-5	TRBD2	TGTGCCAGCAGTTACCAGCGGCCGAATAGCGGGGATTCCTACGAGCAGTACTTC	CASSYQRPNSGDSYEQYF
few	TRBJ2-7	TRBV28	TRBD2	TGTGCCAGCAGTAACAGGGAGTGGACTAGCAGCTACGAGCAGTACTTC	CASSNREWTSSYEQYF
many	TRBJ2-7	TRBV28	-	TGTGCCAGCAGTTTATGGGGCAGGGCCCAATTAAGAACCTACGAGCAGTACTTC	CASSLWGRAQLRTYEQYF
few	TRBJ1-2	TRBV4-1	TRBD1	TGCGCCAGCAGCCTCATAGCGGGCGACAGGGAGGAACTTTATGGCTACACCTTC	CASSLIAGDREELYGYTF
many	TRBJ2-7	TRBV28	TRBD2	TGTGCCAGCAGGCTAGCGGGAGTGATGTTTCACGAGCAGTACTTC	CASRLAGVMFHEQYF
many	TRBJ2-2	TRBV10-3	TRBD2	TGTGCCACCGGGGGACTAGCGGGGGGCACCGGGGAGCTGTTTTTT	CATGGLAGGTGELFF
-	TRBJ2-7	TRBV7-8	TRBD1	TGTGCCGGCAGCTCCGGACAGGGCAACCCCTACGAGCAGTACTTC	CAGSSGQGNPYEQYF
many	TRBJ1-5	TRBV3-1	-	TGTGCCAGCAGCCTAGGGGCCACGGGTTGGCAGCCCCAGCATTTT	CASSLGATGWQPQHF
many	TRBJ2-5	TRBV5-8	TRBD1	TGTGCCAGCAGCCCTGACAGGGCTGACGAGACCCAGTACTTC	CASSPDRADETQYF
many	TRBJ2-5	TRBV9	TRBD2	TGTGCCAGCAGCTCCAGCGGGAGGGAAGAGACCCAGTACTTC	CASSSSGREETQYF
-	TRBJ1-2	TRBV5-1	-	TGCGCCAGCAGCTTGGAGGCAACCTATGGCTACACCTTC	CASSLEATYGYTF
many	TRBJ2-3	TRBV9	-	TGTGCCAGCAGCGTAGAGTGGGGGCAAGATACGCAGTATTTT	CASSVEWGQDTQYF
many	TRBJ2-5	TRBV14	TRBD1	TGTGCCAGCAGCCAAGCGGATGGGACAGGGAGAGAGACCCAGTACTTC	CASSQADGTGRETQYF
few	TRBJ1-5	TRBV19	-	TGTGCCAGTAGTATTCTCACGGACAGTATGCAGCCCCAGCATTTT	CASSILTDSMQPQHF
many	TRBJ2-7	TRBV28	-	TGTGCCAGCAGTTTATTGCTCCGCTCCTACGAGCAGTACTTC	CASSLLLRSYEQYF
-	TRBJ1-2	TRBV20-1	TRBD1	TGCAGCCTTTTTCGACAGGGGGCGCGATTTGCCTATGGCTACACCTTC	CSLFRQGARFAYGYTF
few	TRBJ1-1	TRBV4-1	-	TGCGCCAGCAGCCAAGAAAACCTTTTCGCTGAAGCTTTCTTT	CASSQENLFAEAFF
many	TRBJ2-3	TRBV6-4	TRBD2	TGTGCCAGCAGTTTGACTAGCGGGAGCTCCACAGATACGCAGTATTTT	CASSLTSGSSTDTQYF
many	TRBJ1-1	TRBV2	-	TGTGCCAGCAGTGAAGCGCCCGGGGTGAGGAACACTGAAGCTTTCTTT	CASSEAPGVRNTEAFF
many	TRBJ2-1	TRBV13	TRBD2	TGTGCCAGCAGCTGGACCGGGACTAGCCTCTCCTACAATGAGCAGTTCTTC	CASSWTGTSLSYNEQFF
many	TRBJ2-7	TRBV7-9	-	TGTGCCAGCAGCCGTAATCCAGGGGACCGCTCCTACGAGCAGTACTTC	CASSRNPGDRSYEQYF
-	TRBJ2-1	TRBV19	TRBD2	TGTGCCAGTAGTATGGGTAGCGGGAGGGCCTATAATGAGCAGTTCTTC	CASSMGSGRAYNEQFF